This entry lists 27 T cell receptor beta chains sequenced from one sample in a study of blood T cell repertoires in COVID-19. TCRdb's table, derived via immunoSEQ multiplex PCR, lists solely in-frame clones and lacks some. This table holds 150,000 to 200,000 clones, 88% found once. The sequencing sample was made of peripheral blood. The receptors originated from an older man with active or convalescent COVID-19.

The chain joins TRBV18 to TRBJ1-2; 8 bases match TRBD1. The trim removed 5 bases at V and 7 bases at J, leaving 6 bases unmatched. CDR1 is KGHSH and CDR2 is LQKENI in the germline V gene. There are 13 residues in the CDR3. The CDR3 spells CASSTDRVGGYTF. CDR3 bases: TGTGCCAGCTCAACGGACAGGGTGGGTGGCTACACCTTC.

The chain links TRBV19 to TRBJ1-1; TRBD1 is a possible D gene (6 bases). This CDR3 is 11 amino acids long. Looked up from germline, CDR1 is LNHDA and CDR2 is SQIVND (reference sequence). Trimming cost V 8 bases and J 7 bases, with 11 bases left between them. The CDR3 protein is CASGGRIEAFF. The CDR3 DNA follows: TGTGCCAGTGGGGGCAGGATTGAAGCTTTCTTT.

V gene TRBV28 combines with J gene TRBJ1-5; possible D gene TRBD1, 5 bases. V was shortened by 5 bases and J by 4 bases, with 24 bases between the two germline ends. Germline V gene data show CDR1 as MDHEN and CDR2 as SYDVKM. CDR3 length: 18 amino acids. CDR3 nucleotides: TGTGCCAGCAGTACACCCGCCGCAGGGTTCCGTCCTAATCAGCCCCAGCATTTT. This sequence encodes CASSTPAAGFRPNQPQHF.

The CDR3 here is CASSSHSGASSYEQYF. The DNA of the CDR3 is TGTGCCAGCAGTTCCCATAGCGGGGCTAGCTCCTACGAGCAGTACTTC. The gene calls are TRBV27 and TRBJ2-7, with TRBD2 matching 8 bases. The CDR3 consists of 16 residues. Germline V gene data show CDR1 as MNHEY and CDR2 as SMNVEV (reference sequence). J gave up 0 bases and V 4 bases, and 8 bases lay outside the gene matches.

This sequence joins TRBV7-2 and TRBJ2-2; tentatively, D is TRBD1 (6 bases). Germline V lookup: CDR1 SGHTA, CDR2 FQGNSA. The CDR3 loop spans 15 amino acids. Trimming took off 6 bases at V and 0 bases at J, with 11 bases between the two ends. For the CDR3, the DNA is TGTGCCAGCAGACGAGGACAGTCGAACACCGGGGAGCTGTTTTTT. Amino acids: CASRRGQSNTGELFF.

The V gene is TRBV28, the J gene TRBJ2-1; TRBD2 aligns across 9 bases. V lost 2 bases, J lost 2 bases, and 7 bases stayed unmatched. The CDR3 length is 17 residues. Germline CDR1 is MDHEN and CDR2 is SYDVKM. This CDR3 is CASSLAGGPLAYNEQFF. The CDR3 DNA reads TGTGCCAGCAGTTTAGCGGGAGGGCCTTTAGCCTACAATGAGCAGTTCTTC. Full variable domain (rest looked up from reference TRBV28 and TRBJ2-1): DVKVTQSSRYLVKRTGEKVFLECVQDMDHENMFWYRQDPGLGLRLIYFSYDVKMKEKGDIPEGYSVSREKKERFSLILESASTNQTSMYLCASSLAGGPLAYNEQFFGPGTRLTVL.

The chain uses TRBV6-5 and TRBJ2-7, with TRBD1 matching 9 bases. The CDR3 spans 15 residues. V lost 7 bases to trimming and J lost 3 bases; unmatched junction nucleotides: 10. Looked up from germline, CDR1 is MNHEY and CDR2 is SVGAGI. The CDR3 reads CASKDRGSFYYEQYF. CDR3 in DNA: TGTGCCAGCAAGGACAGGGGCAGTTTTTACTACGAGCAGTACTTC.

This chain connects TRBV6-1 to TRBJ2-3; no firm D call. The CDR3 totals 12 residues. V was clipped by 4 bases and J by 6 bases, with 8 bases between them. CDR1 and CDR2 from the germline V gene are MNHNS and SASEGT. CDR3 coding DNA: TGTGCCAGCAGTGTAGCCCGGGATACGCAGTATTTT. This codes for CASSVARDTQYF.

The J gene is TRBJ2-1, the V gene TRBV5-1, with TRBD2 matching over 7 bases. Germline V gene lookup returns CDR1 SGHRS and CDR2 YFSETQ. J was trimmed by 4 bases and V by 1 base; bases with no gene match: 5. The CDR3 sequence is 15 residues long. The CDR3, as DNA: TGCGCCAGCAGCTTGAGCGGGAACGTGTACAATGAGCAGTTCTTC. Protein: CASSLSGNVYNEQFF.

This chain connects TRBV12-1 to TRBJ2-1; the table assigns TRBD2, which was not confirmed against the DNA. TRBV12-1 is annotated as a pseudogene. The CDR3 loop spans 16 amino acids. CDR3 in DNA: TGTGCCAGCAGCTCTTGTGAGGAACTCTCCTACAATGAGCAGTTCTTC. This codes for CASSSCEELSYNEQFF.

The CDR3 sequence: CAWSVAGELYEQYF. The DNA for the CDR3 is TGTGCCTGGAGTGTAGCGGGTGAACTCTACGAGCAGTACTTC. The genes are TRBV30 and TRBJ2-7; D may be TRBD2 (6 bases). CDR1 is GTSNPN, CDR2 SVGIG, per germline (reference sequence). V lost 0 bases to trimming and J lost 3 bases, with 12 bases between them. The CDR3 sequence is 14 residues long.

This chain links TRBV28 with TRBJ1-5, with unresolved D. The V end was cut by 6 bases, the J end by 6 bases, with 24 bases between. From germline, CDR1 is MDHEN and CDR2 SYDVKM. The CDR3 spans 17 residues. This CDR3 is CASSPRVRRFGSQPQHF. The CDR3 nucleotides are TGTGCCAGCAGCCCTCGGGTGAGGAGATTCGGTAGTCAGCCCCAGCATTTT.

The CDR3 is CASSEYEGRNSPLHF. CDR3 nucleotide sequence: TGTGCCAGCAGTGAGTATGAGGGGAGGAATTCACCCCTCCACTTT. The chain recombines TRBV2 with TRBJ1-6, with D possibly TRBD1 on 5 matching bases. The CDR3 contains 15 residues. Between the trimmed V and J ends, which lost 3 bases and 7 bases, there was a span of 13 bases. The germline V gene encodes CDR1 SNHLY and CDR2 FYNNEI.

V and J are TRBV20-1 and TRBJ1-3, with 12 bases that match TRBD1. The CDR3 has 16 amino acids. CDR1 and CDR2 (germline): DFQATT, SNEGSKA (reference sequence). Trimming removed 3 bases from V and 2 bases from J; junction bases left unmatched: 5. CDR3 in amino acids: CSASGGQGATGNTIYF. The CDR3 coding sequence is TGCAGTGCTAGTGGGGGACAGGGGGCTACTGGAAACACCATATATTTT.

CDR3 amino acids: CASPCWTIHYEQYF. Written as DNA, the CDR3 is TGCGCCAGCCCCTGTTGGACAATCCACTACGAGCAGTACTTC. J is TRBJ2-7 and V is TRBV10-1, with a tentative D call TRBD1 (5 bases). Trimming stripped 8 bases from V and 3 bases from J, with 17 bases between. Germline V gives CDR1 WNHNN, CDR2 SYGVQD (reference sequence). This CDR3 comprises 14 residues.

This sequence joins TRBV7-2 and TRBJ2-5; D is perhaps TRBD2 (6 bases). V lost 4 bases, J lost 3 bases, and 12 bases lay in between. Germline CDR1 reads SGHTA; CDR2 reads FQGNSA. The CDR3 consists of 14 residues. The CDR3 coding sequence is TGTGCCAGCAGCTCCGGGACTTACAAAGAGACCCAGTACTTC. Translation gives CASSSGTYKETQYF.

This clone was counted once. The rearrangement uses TRBV2 and TRBJ1-2, with a tentative D call TRBD1 (5 bases). The CDR3 spans 14 residues. Germline V gene lookup returns CDR1 SNHLY and CDR2 FYNNEI. Trimming took 6 bases from V and 4 from J, leaving 15 bases between them. For the CDR3, the DNA is TGTGCCAGCAGGGAACAGGTTACGCCCTATGGCTACACCTTC. Protein: CASREQVTPYGYTF. Using reference TRBV2 and TRBJ1-2 for the parts outside the CDR3, the full variable domain is EPEVTQTPSHQVTQMGQEVILRCVPISNHLYFYWYRQILGQKVEFLVSFYNNEISEKSEIFDDQFSVERPDGSNFTLKIRSTKLEDSAMYFCASREQVTPYGYTFGSGTRLTVV.

The V and J genes are TRBV4-3 and TRBJ1-6, with 8 positions matching TRBD1. This CDR3 region has 16 residues. The germline V gene has CDR1 LGHNA and CDR2 YSLEER. Trimming at V came to 1 base and at J to 10 bases, leaving 9 bases not matched to a gene. The CDR3 bases are TGCGCCAGCAGCCAAGGCCCAGGACAGGGACGGTCACCCCTCCACTTT. This encodes CASSQGPGQGRSPLHF.

The V gene is TRBV7-9, the J gene TRBJ1-4, with TRBD1 identical over 7 bases. V shed 0 bases, J shed 8 bases, and the junction held 9 bases outside the gene matches. This CDR3 has 16 amino acids. Germline values: CDR1 SEHNR, CDR2 FQNEAQ (reference sequence). DNA of the CDR3: TGTGCCAGCAGCTTAGCCGAGACAGGGCAAGGGGAAAAACTGTTTTTT. This codes for CASSLAETGQGEKLFF.

V is TRBV6-5 and J is TRBJ2-1; 10 bases match TRBD2. V shed 8 bases and J 5 bases; nucleotides not matched to a gene: 6. The CDR3 is 14 amino acids. Germline CDR1 MNHEY, CDR2 SVGAGI. CDR3 coding DNA: TGTGCCAGCCGACTAGCGGGTAATAACAATGAGCAGTTCTTC. The encoded protein is CASRLAGNNNEQFF.

The V call is TRBV3-1 (or the pseudogene TRBV3-2), the J call TRBJ1-4; 9 nucleotides match TRBD1. The length of the CDR3 is 11 residues. Losses at the gene ends were 8 bases for V and 17 bases for J; bases not matched to a gene: 9. Germline V gene sequence: CDR1 LGHDT, CDR2 YNNKEL (reference sequence). DNA for the CDR3: TGTGCCAGCGGGACAGGGACCGGGACTTTTTTT. It is translated as CASGTGTGTFF.

The chain employs TRBV7-2 and TRBJ2-5; D may be TRBD1 (5 bases). CDR1 SGHTA and CDR2 FQGNSA come from the germline V gene. Trimming left V 0 bases short and J 5 bases short, with 10 bases between. The CDR3 loop spans 14 amino acids. In DNA form, the CDR3 reads TGTGCCAGCAGCTTAGCCAGGGCACAGGAGACCCAGTACTTC. Its translation is CASSLARAQETQYF.

The rearrangement links TRBV3-1 (or the pseudogene TRBV3-2) to TRBJ2-1; TRBD2 might be the D (5 bases). The CDR3 consists of 12 residues. Trimming took 9 bases from V and 7 from J, leaving 13 bases between them. Germline CDR1 reads LGHDT; CDR2 reads YNNKEL (reference sequence). The CDR3 coding sequence is TGTGCCAGTTCAAACAGCGGAAATGAGCAGTTCTTC. Amino acids: CASSNSGNEQFF.

This sequence joins TRBV5-1 and TRBJ1-4; 9 bases align to TRBD1. Germline-derived CDR1 and CDR2 are SGHRS and YFSETQ. The CDR3 has 18 amino acids. V shed 4 bases, J shed 11 bases, and the junction held 21 bases outside the gene matches. CDR3 bases: TGCGCCAGCAGCCTGGTTGGGGGGACAGGGACCTCGGTCGAGAAACTGTTTTTT. Translation gives CASSLVGGTGTSVEKLFF.

The chain links TRBV9 to TRBJ1-6; 9 nucleotides agree with TRBD1. Per the germline V gene, CDR1 is SGDLS and CDR2 is YYNGEE. V lost 2 bases, J lost 10 bases, and 7 bases stayed unmatched. The CDR3 length is 15 residues. CDR3 sequence: CASSVTTGGQSPLHF. The DNA of the CDR3 is TGTGCCAGCAGCGTGACGACAGGGGGTCAATCACCCCTCCACTTT.

The chain links TRBV9 to TRBJ1-6; D may be TRBD1 (6 bases). This CDR3 has 17 residues. Per germline, CDR1 SGDLS and CDR2 YYNGEE. V lost 0 bases and J 6 bases, leaving 16 bases between the germline ends. The CDR3 DNA reads as TGTGCCAGCAGCGTAGGGCCAGGGGAGGGATCTAATTCACCCCTCCACTTT. This gives the protein CASSVGPGEGSNSPLHF. The variable domain in full, with the rest retrieved from reference TRBV9 and TRBJ1-6, is DSGVTQTPKHLITATGQRVTLRCSPRSGDLSVYWYQQSLDQGLQFLIQYYNGEERAKGNILERFSAQQFPDLHSELNLSSLELGDSALYFCASSVGPGEGSNSPLHFGNGTRLTVT.

This clone is a singleton in its sample. The rearrangement uses TRBV11-3 and TRBJ2-1; 9 nucleotides match TRBD2. CDR3 length: 16 amino acids. CDR1 is SGHNT and CDR2 is YENEEA in the germline V gene. The V gene end was trimmed by 0 bases and the J gene end by 6 bases; junction bases not matched to a gene: 6. CDR3 in DNA: TGTGCCAGCAGCTTAGATATTAGCGGGAGTGGCAATGAGCAGTTCTTC. It codes for CASSLDISGSGNEQFF.